What follows are 25 T cell receptor beta chains derived from one specimen sequenced in a study of cytomegalovirus exposure and HLA in healthy donors. Produced via immunoSEQ multiplex PCR; TCRdb's table is partial and in-frame only. Of 250,000 to 350,000 clones listed, about 90% are singletons. Sequences were obtained from PBMCs. The source is a woman aged 25 to 45 in good health and CMV-seropositive.

This clone was seen just once. The genes are TRBV7-2 and TRBJ2-2; D perhaps matches TRBD1 (6 bases). V lost 6 bases to trimming and J lost 5 bases, with 13 bases between them. The CDR3 contains 14 residues. Germline loops: CDR1 SGHTA, CDR2 FQGNSA. In DNA, the CDR3 is TGTGCCAGCAGGTCAGGGGTTGTGACCGGGGAGCTGTTTTTT. Its protein product is CASRSGVVTGELFF.

This rearrangement joins TRBV5-1 to TRBJ1-5; 7 bases agree with TRBD1. V trimming: 4 bases; J trimming: 3 bases; junction bases outside the gene matches: 7. Germline lookup yields CDR1 SGHRS and CDR2 YFSETQ. CDR3 length equals 15 residues. The CDR3 region has the DNA TGCGCCAGCAGCAGGGGGCCAGGCGACAATCAGCCCCAGCATTTT. Its protein is CASSRGPGDNQPQHF.

The rearrangement joins TRBV30 to TRBJ2-5, with D possibly matching TRBD1 (6 bases). The V end was cut by 5 bases, the J end by 2 bases, with 18 bases between. CDR1 and CDR2 (germline): GTSNPN, SVGIG (reference sequence). The CDR3 has 15 residues. The CDR3 here is CAWRAGDILQETQYF. In DNA, the CDR3 is TGTGCCTGGCGTGCCGGGGACATCCTACAAGAGACCCAGTACTTC.

This clone was seen a single time. The chain recombines TRBV10-3 with TRBJ1-4; 8 nucleotides align to TRBD1. The CDR3 runs 12 residues. J gave up 8 bases and V 10 bases, and 6 bases lay outside the gene matches. Per germline, CDR1 ENHRY and CDR2 SYGVKD. In nucleotides, the CDR3 is TGTGCCACTCAGGGGGCAGAAGAAAAACTGTTTTTT. Encoded protein: CATQGAEEKLFF.

Comments on this clone: This sample includes further DNA sequences coding for the same CDR3. V usage is TRBV29-1 and J usage is TRBJ2-1, with 15 bases matching TRBD2. This CDR3 has 15 residues. Germline-derived CDR1 and CDR2 are SQVTM and ANQGSEA. The J segment lost 7 bases and the V segment lost 3 bases, leaving 4 bases of the junction unmatched. CDR3 in amino acids: CSVEGLAGGWNEQFF. Written as DNA, the CDR3 is TGCAGCGTTGAGGGACTAGCGGGAGGATGGAATGAGCAGTTCTTC.

The V gene is TRBV7-9, the J gene TRBJ2-7; 8 positions agree with TRBD1. CDR3 length: 15 residues. The J segment lost 2 bases and the V segment lost 5 bases, leaving 8 bases of the junction unmatched. Looked up from germline, CDR1 is SEHNR and CDR2 is FQNEAQ (reference sequence). The CDR3 coding sequence is TGTGCCAGCAGCAAAAGGACAGGGAGGACCTACGAGCAGTACTTC. Translating gives CASSKRTGRTYEQYF.

V usage is TRBV13 and J usage is TRBJ1-4; tentative D call: TRBD1 (5 bases). Germline CDR1 is PRHDT and CDR2 is FYEKMQ (reference sequence). This CDR3 is 14 amino acids long. The V end lost 0 bases, the J end lost 6 bases, and 8 bases lay between the germline ends. CDR3 sequence reads: CASSLGRADEKLFF. Written as DNA, the CDR3 is TGTGCCAGCAGCTTAGGCAGGGCCGATGAAAAACTGTTTTTT.

This chain links TRBV15 with TRBJ2-6, with no clear D. CDR3 length: 17 amino acids. Trimming left V 3 bases short and J 0 bases short, with 12 bases between. Per the germline V gene, CDR1 is LNHNV and CDR2 is YYDKDF (reference sequence). The CDR3 DNA sequence: TGTGCCACCAGCAGTCCAGTACGACTCTCTGGGGCCAACGTCCTGACTTTC. Amino acids: CATSSPVRLSGANVLTF.

J is TRBJ1-4 and V is TRBV25-1, with D hard to call. Germline V gene sequence: CDR1 MGHDK, CDR2 SYGVNS. The CDR3 loop spans 11 amino acids. Trimming left V 7 bases short and J 5 bases short, with 5 bases between. This chain's CDR3 is CASTENEKLFF. DNA for the CDR3: TGTGCCAGCACAGAGAATGAAAAACTGTTTTTT. Supplemented by reference TRBV25-1 and TRBJ1-4, the full variable domain reads EADIYQTPRYLVIGTGKKITLECSQTMGHDKMYWYQQDPGMELHLIHYSYGVNSTEKGDLSSESTVSRIRTEHFPLTLESARPSHTSQYLCASTENEKLFFGSGTQLSVL.

The chain joins TRBV28 to TRBJ2-7; D ambiguous. The germline V gene encodes CDR1 MDHEN and CDR2 SYDVKM. This CDR3 has 14 residues. Deletions cut 1 base from V and 6 bases from J, with 13 bases between. In DNA, the CDR3 is TGTGCCAGCAGTTTATTAGGGTACGACCGCGAGCAGTACTTC. Translated: CASSLLGYDREQYF.

The gene calls are TRBV13 and TRBJ2-7, with TRBD1 as a possible D gene (5 bases). The CDR3 totals 14 residues. Germline V gives CDR1 PRHDT, CDR2 FYEKMQ (reference sequence). Between the trimmed V and J ends, which lost 0 bases and 4 bases, there was a span of 10 bases. The CDR3 region is CASSLGSRVYEQYF. CDR3 nucleotide sequence: TGTGCCAGCAGCTTAGGCTCCAGGGTTTACGAGCAGTACTTC.

The chain carries TRBV7-2 and TRBJ1-2, with D unclear. The CDR3 runs to 14 residues. V was cut by 0 bases and J by 7 bases, with 12 bases left in between. The germline V gene encodes CDR1 SGHTA and CDR2 FQGNSA. CDR3 DNA: TGTGCCAGCAGCTTAGCGCTAAGGGATAGTGGCTACACCTTC. Protein: CASSLALRDSGYTF.

The chain recombines TRBV27 with TRBJ1-2, with 7 bases identical to TRBD1. The germline CDR1 and CDR2 sequences are MNHEY and SMNVEV (reference sequence). Trimming at V came to 5 bases and at J to 2 bases, leaving 8 bases not matched to a gene. The CDR3 totals 15 residues. CDR3: CASSHVTTGNYGYTF. The DNA for the CDR3 is TGTGCCAGCAGTCACGTCACGACAGGGAACTATGGCTACACCTTC.

The chain carries TRBV2 and TRBJ2-7; 8 nucleotides align to TRBD1. Germline assignment: CDR1 SNHLY and CDR2 FYNNEI. Losses at the gene ends were 2 bases for V and 3 bases for J; bases not matched to a gene: 3. The CDR3 covers 14 residues. The CDR3 sequence: CASSEQGALYEQYF. In DNA form, the CDR3 reads TGTGCCAGCAGTGAACAGGGGGCTCTCTACGAGCAGTACTTC. Based on the CDR3 plus reference TRBV2 and TRBJ2-7, the full variable domain is EPEVTQTPSHQVTQMGQEVILRCVPISNHLYFYWYRQILGQKVEFLVSFYNNEISEKSEIFDDQFSVERPDGSNFTLKIRSTKLEDSAMYFCASSEQGALYEQYFGPGTRLTVT.

The V call is TRBV29-1, the J call TRBJ2-6; TRBD1 aligns across 9 bases. The CDR3 is made up of 18 amino acids. Germline V lookup: CDR1 SQVTM, CDR2 ANQGSEA. The V gene end was trimmed by 1 base and the J gene end by 0 bases; junction bases not matched to a gene: 7. CDR3 in amino acids: CSVEARTGGFSGANVLTF. DNA of the CDR3: TGCAGCGTTGAAGCTCGTACAGGGGGCTTCTCTGGGGCCAACGTCCTGACTTTC.

This clone was detected many times. This rearrangement joins TRBV28 to TRBJ1-2; 10 nucleotides align to TRBD1. Germline V CDR1 and CDR2: MDHEN, SYDVKM. Trimming removed 6 bases from V and 4 bases from J; junction bases left unmatched: 8. The CDR3 has 15 residues. This CDR3 reads CASSPRTGGFYGYTF. DNA of the CDR3: TGTGCCAGCAGCCCCCGGACAGGGGGTTTCTATGGCTACACCTTC.

V gene TRBV11-2 combines with J gene TRBJ2-3; D assignment may be TRBD1 or TRBD2 (5 bases each). Germline values: CDR1 SGHAT, CDR2 FQNNGV. This CDR3 is built from 18 residues. Trimming left V 0 bases short and J 0 bases short, with 16 bases between. The CDR3 DNA reads TGTGCCAGCAGCTTAGATCGAGGGGACCTGTATAGCACAGATACGCAGTATTTT. Protein: CASSLDRGDLYSTDTQYF.

This sequence joins TRBV11-2 and TRBJ2-7, with D perhaps assigned TRBD1 or TRBD2 (6 bases each). The V gene lost 2 bases and the J gene lost 3 bases, with 11 bases spanning the gap. Germline V gene data show CDR1 as SGHAT and CDR2 as FQNNGV. The CDR3 covers 14 residues. The CDR3 sequence: CASSLWGRDYEQYF. DNA of the CDR3: TGTGCCAGCAGCTTATGGGGGCGGGACTACGAGCAGTACTTC.

The chain joins TRBV7-9 to TRBJ1-3; D possibly corresponds to TRBD1 (5 bases). The length of the CDR3 is 17 residues. CDR1 is SEHNR, CDR2 FQNEAQ, per germline (reference sequence). V was shortened by 4 bases and J by 0 bases, with 16 bases between the two germline ends. The CDR3 nucleotides are TGTGCCAGCAGCTCGGCTGTTGAGGGGATCTCTGGAAACACCATATATTTT. Translation gives CASSSAVEGISGNTIYF.

This chain joins TRBV5-1 and TRBJ2-7; TRBD1 might be the D (6 bases). The CDR3 covers 15 residues. The germline gives CDR1 SGHRS, CDR2 YFSETQ. V lost 6 bases, J lost 6 bases, and 22 bases lay in between. CDR3 nucleotides: TGCGCCAGCATGGTAAGACCGGTACAGGGTGTCGAGCAGTACTTC. Translated: CASMVRPVQGVEQYF.

This chain joins TRBV15 and TRBJ2-2, with D uncertain. The germline gives CDR1 LNHNV, CDR2 YYDKDF (reference sequence). V was shortened by 0 bases and J by 5 bases, with 16 bases between the two germline ends. This CDR3 is 17 amino acids long. The CDR3 sequence is CATSRDPTVGLTGELFF. The CDR3 DNA is TGTGCCACCAGCAGAGACCCCACAGTGGGGTTGACCGGGGAGCTGTTTTTT.

The chain uses TRBV28 and TRBJ2-7; possible D gene TRBD1, 6 bases. V shed 3 bases and J shed 3 bases, with 15 bases lying between them. There are 15 residues in the CDR3. Per germline, CDR1 MDHEN and CDR2 SYDVKM. This CDR3 reads CASSFRTRTDYEQYF. As DNA, the CDR3 is TGTGCCAGCAGTTTCCGGACGAGGACAGACTACGAGCAGTACTTC.

Here the CDR3 reads CSVPSQATNEKLFF. The CDR3 DNA reads as TGCAGCGTCCCCTCCCAGGCAACTAATGAAAAACTGTTTTTT. This sequence joins TRBV29-1 and TRBJ1-4; D gene unclear. The V gene's germline CDR1 is SQVTM and CDR2 ANQGSEA. V lost 6 bases, J lost 0 bases, and 11 bases lay in between. CDR3 length: 14 residues.

The J gene is TRBJ2-7, the V gene TRBV28; no definite D call. CDR1 is MDHEN and CDR2 is SYDVKM in the germline V gene. V was cut by 3 bases and J by 2 bases, with 14 bases left in between. The CDR3 extends over 15 amino acids. The CDR3, as DNA: TGTGCCAGCAGTTTTCGTGGGAAGGGTGCCTACGAGCAGTACTTC. Residues: CASSFRGKGAYEQYF.

The chain uses TRBV7-8 and TRBJ2-5; weak D call: TRBD2 (7 bases). Germline CDR1 SGHVS, CDR2 FQNEAQ. Trimming pared 0 bases from V and 0 bases from J, leaving 11 bases between. The CDR3 has 16 residues. The CDR3 is CASSLARGQNQETQYF. DNA for the CDR3: TGTGCCAGCAGCTTAGCGCGGGGGCAAAACCAAGAGACCCAGTACTTC.